The rows below give T cell receptor beta chains drawn from one sample of a study of T cells in Graves' hyperthyroidism and ophthalmopathy. From the multiplex PCR reads, TCRdb called clonotypes with MiXCR, one entry per CDR3 protein. The repertoire includes 550,000 to 850,000 distinct CDR3 sequences, roughly a sixth of them detected once, and approximately 15% sits in the top ten. Sequencing was done on a sample of blood. The receptors derive from a woman between 45 and 65 years old with Graves' hyperthyroidism that later progressed to Graves' ophthalmopathy. CDR3s include the opening cysteine and the closing phenylalanine or tryptophan. A D gene is named only where the DNA matches it firmly. Clone size, where shown, is once, few, many, or a class for clones that have expanded.

15,TRBJ1-4,TRBV5-1,TRBD1,many,TGCGCCAGCAGCAACCGCACAGGGGGCCATGAAAAACTGTTTTTT,CASSNRTGGHEKLFF
15,TRBJ1-5,TRBV6-1,.,.,TGTGCCAGCAGCCCTAGGAGGGAAACCGATCAGCCCCAGCATTTT,CASSPRRETDQPQHF
17,TRBJ2-1,TRBV7-6,TRBD2,many,TGTGCCAGCAGCTCAGCGAGTGGTAGCGGGGGGATAAGTGAGCAGTTCTTC,CASSSASGSGGISEQFF
14,TRBJ1-5,TRBV27,.,.,TGTGCCAGCAGTACCACAAAGGGAAATCAGCCCCAGCATTTT,CASSTTKGNQPQHF
15,TRBJ2-2,TRBV5-4,.,.,TGTGCCAGCAGCGCCCGGGCCTCGAACACCGGGGAGCTGTTTTTT,CASSARASNTGELFF
13,TRBJ1-1,TRBV19,.,few,TGTGCCAGTAGGGTAGGGGCGTTGACTGAAGCTTTCTTT,CASRVGALTEAFF
15,TRBJ1-3,TRBV7-8,.,many,TGTGCCAGCAGCTTTAAGGGCCAAGATGGAAACACCATATATTTT,CASSFKGQDGNTIYF
17,TRBJ2-3,TRBV14,.,few,TGTGCCAGCAGCCACCAATATCAAAGACTCGGGACAGATACGCAGTATTTT,CASSHQYQRLGTDTQYF
19,TRBJ1-2,TRBV6-5,TRBD1,.,TGTGCCAGCAGTTACTTCAGTGCGACAGGGGGCTTTCGTAACTATGGCTACACCTTC,CASSYFSATGGFRNYGYTF
14,TRBJ2-1,TRBV14,.,few,TGTGCCAGCAATCCAGGTGGGCCCTACAATGAGCAGTTCTTC,CASNPGGPYNEQFF
11,TRBJ1-2,TRBV20-1,.,few,TGCAGTGCTAAGCTATACTATGGCTACACCTTC,CSAKLYYGYTF
15,TRBJ2-1,TRBV6-2/TRBV6-3,.,many,TGTGCCAGCAGTTACTCGAGGCAGGGAGGTAATGAGCAGTTCTTC,CASSYSRQGGNEQFF
12,TRBJ1-1,TRBV20-1,TRBD1,many,TGCAGTGCCACAGGGGGTTTCGCTGAAGCTTTCTTT,CSATGGFAEAFF